The 26 T cell receptor beta chains given below trace back to one sample, sequenced in a study of cytomegalovirus exposure and HLA in healthy donors. The PCR ran on 60 Vbeta and 13 Jbeta primers. The repertoire was sequenced with immunoSEQ multiplex PCR; TCRdb's copy has only in-frame clones and lacks some. The sample has about 39,000 clones; the top ten hold 2.5% to 3.5%. Input material: PBMCs. These receptors came from a woman in her 30s in good health and CMV-seropositive.

The chain links TRBV10-3 to TRBJ2-1; TRBD2 aligns across 12 bases. The CDR3 spans 18 residues. J was trimmed by 10 bases and V by 0 bases; bases with no gene match: 13. The germline V gene encodes CDR1 ENHRY and CDR2 SYGVKD. The CDR3 region is CAISESIRTSGEQREQFF. The CDR3 DNA sequence: TGTGCCATCAGTGAGTCGATAAGGACTAGCGGGGAACAACGAGAGCAGTTCTTC.

V and J are TRBV9 and TRBJ1-1; 11 bases line up with TRBD1. The CDR3 extends over 18 amino acids. The V gene end was trimmed by 4 bases and the J gene end by 5 bases; junction bases not matched to a gene: 16. The germline V gene has CDR1 SGDLS and CDR2 YYNGEE. The CDR3, as DNA: TGTGCCAGCAGCCCAGGCGGGACAGGGGGGTATCCTCGGACTGAAGCTTTCTTT. This codes for CASSPGGTGGYPRTEAFF.

CDR3 amino acids: CASSWTSGGSTDTQYF. The DNA for the CDR3 is TGTGCCAGCAGCTGGACTAGCGGGGGATCCACAGATACGCAGTATTTT. This rearrangement joins TRBV6-6 to TRBJ2-3, with 13 bases fitting TRBD2. CDR1 and CDR2 from the germline V gene are MNHNY and SVGAGI (reference sequence). The CDR3 loop spans 16 amino acids. Unmatched junction bases numbered 5, after V lost 6 bases and J lost 2 bases.

The chain couples TRBV10-1 to TRBJ1-1, with D possibly TRBD1 on 5 matching bases. The CDR3 is 13 amino acids. CDR1 and CDR2 (germline): WNHNN, SYGVQD (reference sequence). V dropped 6 bases and J dropped 1 base, with 9 bases sitting between them. DNA for the CDR3: TGCGCCAGCAGATCCGGGGGGAACACTGAAGCTTTCTTT. It encodes CASRSGGNTEAFF.

This sequence joins TRBV21-1 and TRBJ2-3; the table calls TRBD1, which could not be checked here. TRBV21-1 is designated a pseudogene. There are 15 residues in the CDR3. In nucleotides, the CDR3 is TGTGCCAGCAGCAGCCGGGACAGGGTTTCAGATACGCAGTATTTT. This translates into CASSSRDRVSDTQYF.

The genes are TRBV12-5 and TRBJ1-5; no clear D gene. Trimming took off 0 bases at V and 1 base at J, with 10 bases between the two ends. From germline, CDR1 is LGHNT and CDR2 FRNRAP. This CDR3 has 16 amino acids. The DNA of the CDR3 is TGTGCTAGTGGTTTGGTCATCGGGAGAAGCAATCAGCCCCAGCATTTT. This sequence encodes CASGLVIGRSNQPQHF.

V and J are TRBV5-1 and TRBJ1-2; D is unclear. The CDR3 sequence is 12 residues long. Germline CDR1 SGHRS, CDR2 YFSETQ. V lost 0 bases and J 6 bases, leaving 6 bases between the germline ends. CDR3 DNA sequence: TGCGCCAGCAGCTTGGCGGGGAATGGCTACACCTTC. Its protein product is CASSLAGNGYTF.

The J gene is TRBJ2-7, the V gene TRBV19, with TRBD1 matching over 7 bases. This CDR3 has 13 amino acids. Germline CDR1 is LNHDA and CDR2 is SQIVND (reference sequence). Trimming took 4 bases from V and 5 from J; bases not matched to a gene: 5. DNA of the CDR3: TGTGCCAGTAGTAACAGGGGTGGCAACGAGCAGTACTTC. Protein sequence: CASSNRGGNEQYF.

This chain joins TRBV28 and TRBJ1-1; D remains ambiguous. V was trimmed by 5 bases and J by 12 bases, leaving 19 bases between them. Germline CDR1 and CDR2: MDHEN and SYDVKM. The CDR3 is 13 residues long. The CDR3 sequence is CASSDHGGGLTFF. The DNA for the CDR3 is TGTGCCAGCAGTGACCATGGAGGTGGGTTGACTTTCTTT.

This chain connects TRBV6-1 to TRBJ2-7; D ambiguous. CDR3 length equals 14 residues. Germline V gene lookup returns CDR1 MNHNS and CDR2 SASEGT. Trimming left V 3 bases short and J 4 bases short, with 13 bases between. CDR3 protein: CASSDTAYRYEQYF. In DNA form, the CDR3 reads TGTGCCAGCAGTGACACAGCTTACCGATACGAGCAGTACTTC.

V is TRBV7-9 and J is TRBJ2-1; D may be TRBD1 (6 bases). V was clipped by 5 bases and J by 8 bases, with 22 bases between them. The germline gives CDR1 SEHNR, CDR2 FQNEAQ (reference sequence). The CDR3 extends over 16 amino acids. The CDR3 reads CASSPQGLPTKDEQFF. In nucleotides, the CDR3 is TGTGCCAGCAGCCCCCAGGGGCTCCCCACTAAGGATGAGCAGTTCTTC. The full variable domain, with the rest looked up from reference TRBV7-9 and TRBJ2-1, is DTGVSQNPRHKITKRGQNVTFRCDPISEHNRLYWYRQTLGQGPEFLTYFQNEAQLEKSRLLSDRFSAERPKGSFSTLEIQRTEQGDSAMYLCASSPQGLPTKDEQFFGPGTRLTVL.

The chain uses TRBV29-1 and TRBJ1-2; 7 nucleotides align to TRBD1. CDR3 length: 12 amino acids. Germline loops: CDR1 SQVTM, CDR2 ANQGSEA. V gave up 4 bases and J gave up 8 bases; unmatched junction bases: 7. CDR3 bases: TGCAGCGTTGTACAGGGGTGGGAGGGCTACACCTTC. Amino acids: CSVVQGWEGYTF.

The chain's CDR3 is CASSTPDRSNTEAFF. For the CDR3, the DNA is TGTGCCAGTAGTACCCCGGACAGATCGAACACTGAAGCTTTCTTT. The chain employs TRBV19 and TRBJ1-1; D may be TRBD1 (6 bases). This CDR3 has 15 amino acids. The ends were cut back, 4 bases at V and 1 base at J, with 13 bases in the middle. CDR1 and CDR2 from the germline V gene are LNHDA and SQIVND (reference sequence).

The genes are TRBV7-9 and TRBJ1-2, with 7 bases fitting TRBD1. There are 15 residues in the CDR3. Germline CDR1 SEHNR, CDR2 FQNEAQ (reference sequence). With 5 bases clipped from V and 7 bases from J, the junction kept 13 bases outside the gene matches. CDR3 region: CASSLLRGQDGGYTF. The CDR3, as DNA: TGTGCCAGCAGCCTACTTAGGGGGCAGGATGGTGGCTACACCTTC.

The chain recombines TRBV2 with TRBJ2-2; 8 bases align to TRBD1. After removal of 4 bases from V and 7 bases from J, the junction contained 11 bases not matched to a gene. The CDR3 has 16 amino acids. Germline CDR1 reads SNHLY; CDR2 reads FYNNEI. In nucleotides, the CDR3 is TGTGCCAGCAGTGCTTCCGGGACAGGCTCGAGCGGGGAGCTGTTTTTT. Protein sequence: CASSASGTGSSGELFF.

The chain joins TRBV10-3 to TRBJ1-5; tentative D call: TRBD1 (5 bases). Trimming took 2 bases from V and 6 from J, leaving 17 bases between them. The germline CDR1 and CDR2 sequences are ENHRY and SYGVKD. The CDR3 spans 16 residues. The CDR3 DNA sequence: TGTGCCATCAGTGAGACCTCAGGGTTTACCGGTCAGCCCCAGCATTTT. Translation: CAISETSGFTGQPQHF.

The genes are TRBV28 and TRBJ1-5; possibly TRBD1 for D (5 bases). The CDR3 extends over 14 amino acids. Trimming pared 5 bases from V and 3 bases from J, leaving 11 bases between. Germline V gives CDR1 MDHEN, CDR2 SYDVKM. CDR3 residues: CASSPDTFNQPQHF. Written as DNA, the CDR3 is TGTGCCAGCAGTCCGGACACCTTCAATCAGCCCCAGCATTTT.

The rearrangement joins TRBV10-3 to TRBJ2-7, with TRBD2 matching over 11 bases. V lost 6 bases and J lost 3; bases outside the gene matches: 1. There are 13 residues in the CDR3. CDR1 is ENHRY and CDR2 is SYGVKD in the germline V gene. This CDR3 is CAIRGTSGYEQYF. Here the CDR3 DNA reads TGTGCCATCAGGGGGACTAGCGGCTACGAGCAGTACTTC.

The V and J genes are TRBV7-2 and TRBJ1-2; no reliable D call. In germline, CDR1 is SGHTA, CDR2 FQGNSA. Trimming took 1 base from V and 2 from J, leaving 14 bases between them. The CDR3 has 16 amino acids. This CDR3 is CASSLGPRGPNYGYTF. The CDR3 DNA sequence: TGTGCCAGCAGCTTAGGGCCCCGAGGCCCAAACTATGGCTACACCTTC.

The CDR3 loop is CASSGGHPRTGELFF. The DNA of the CDR3 is TGTGCCAGCAGCGGGGGACACCCGAGGACCGGGGAGCTGTTTTTT. V and J are TRBV16 and TRBJ2-2; TRBD1 might be the D (6 bases). The CDR3 runs 15 residues. Per the germline V gene, CDR1 is KGHSY and CDR2 is FQNENV. Trimming removed 5 bases at V and 5 bases at J, with 15 bases between. Looking up the rest from reference TRBV16 and TRBJ2-2 gives the full variable domain: GEEVAQTPKHLVRGEGQKAKLYCAPIKGHSYVFWYQQVLKNEFKFLISFQNENVFDETGMPKERFSAKCLPNSPCSLEIQATKLEDSAVYFCASSGGHPRTGELFFGEGSRLTVL.

The chain recombines TRBV11-3 with TRBJ2-1; unclear D gene. The CDR3 spans 15 residues. Per the germline V gene, CDR1 is SGHNT and CDR2 is YENEEA. The V and J ends lost 5 bases and 4 bases respectively, with 15 bases between them. The CDR3 region has the DNA TGTGCCAGCAGCCAGTCTCCCCAGTCTTACAATGAGCAGTTCTTC. It translates to CASSQSPQSYNEQFF.

The genes are TRBV2 and TRBJ1-6; possibly TRBD1 for D (5 bases). The CDR3 loop spans 13 amino acids. V gave up 4 bases and J gave up 8 bases, with 9 bases separating them. CDR1 is SNHLY, CDR2 FYNNEI, per germline. The CDR3 DNA reads as TGTGCCAGCAGTGCAGGGTGGGATTCACCCCTCCACTTT. Translating it yields CASSAGWDSPLHF.

The chain combines TRBV2 with TRBJ2-1, with TRBD2 matching over 9 bases. CDR1 and CDR2 (germline): SNHLY, FYNNEI. This CDR3 spans 16 amino acids. The ends lost 1 base at V and 5 bases at J; junction bases unmatched: 6. The CDR3 reads CASSEDERGAHNEQFF. In DNA, the CDR3 is TGTGCCAGCAGTGAAGATGAGCGGGGGGCCCACAATGAGCAGTTCTTC. The full variable domain, in which reference TRBV2 and TRBJ2-1 provide the parts outside the CDR3, is EPEVTQTPSHQVTQMGQEVILRCVPISNHLYFYWYRQILGQKVEFLVSFYNNEISEKSEIFDDQFSVERPDGSNFTLKIRSTKLEDSAMYFCASSEDERGAHNEQFFGPGTRLTVL.

The chain links TRBV29-1 to TRBJ1-5, with unresolved D. Germline CDR1 is SQVTM and CDR2 is ANQGSEA. V lost 3 bases and J 6 bases, leaving 12 bases between the germline ends. The CDR3 totals 13 residues. The CDR3 here is CSVDGGVGQPQHF. The CDR3 nucleotides read TGCAGCGTTGATGGAGGAGTCGGTCAGCCCCAGCATTTT.

This sequence joins TRBV28 and TRBJ2-7; 8 bases agree with TRBD2. Trimming cost V 7 bases and J 1 base; bases outside gene matches: 15. Germline loops: CDR1 MDHEN, CDR2 SYDVKM. This CDR3 is built from 17 residues. The CDR3 spells CASTDPFGGGPSYEQYF. The DNA for the CDR3 is TGTGCCAGCACCGACCCTTTCGGCGGGGGGCCTTCCTACGAGCAGTACTTC.

This chain connects TRBV7-9 to TRBJ1-4; possible D gene TRBD1, 6 bases. This CDR3 has 15 residues. Germline CDR1 and CDR2: SEHNR and FQNEAQ (reference sequence). V lost 5 bases to trimming and J lost 5 bases, with 15 bases between them. The CDR3 spells CASSPLQGMNEKLFF. The CDR3 DNA reads TGTGCCAGCAGCCCATTACAGGGAATGAATGAAAAACTGTTTTTT.